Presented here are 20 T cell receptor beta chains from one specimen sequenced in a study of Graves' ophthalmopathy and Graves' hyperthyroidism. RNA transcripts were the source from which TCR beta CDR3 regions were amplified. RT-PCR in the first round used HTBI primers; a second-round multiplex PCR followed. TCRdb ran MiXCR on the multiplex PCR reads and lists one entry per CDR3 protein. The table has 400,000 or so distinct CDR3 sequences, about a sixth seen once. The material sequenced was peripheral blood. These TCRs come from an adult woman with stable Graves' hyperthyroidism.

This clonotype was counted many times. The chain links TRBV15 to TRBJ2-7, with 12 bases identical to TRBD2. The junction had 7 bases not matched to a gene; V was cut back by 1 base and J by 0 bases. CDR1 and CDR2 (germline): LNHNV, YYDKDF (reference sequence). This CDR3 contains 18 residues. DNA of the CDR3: TGTGCCACCAGCAGAGGAGCTAGCGGGAGGGGACGCTCCTACGAGCAGTACTTC. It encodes CATSRGASGRGRSYEQYF.

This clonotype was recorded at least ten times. CDR3 nucleotide sequence: TGCAGTTGGATAGCGGGAGGAGAGACCCAGTACTTC. Protein: CSWIAGGETQYF. The genes are TRBV20-1 and TRBJ2-5; 10 bases map to TRBD2. V gave up 8 bases and J gave up 4 bases; unmatched junction bases: 4. Germline V gene sequence: CDR1 DFQATT, CDR2 SNEGSKA (reference sequence). The CDR3 is 12 residues long.

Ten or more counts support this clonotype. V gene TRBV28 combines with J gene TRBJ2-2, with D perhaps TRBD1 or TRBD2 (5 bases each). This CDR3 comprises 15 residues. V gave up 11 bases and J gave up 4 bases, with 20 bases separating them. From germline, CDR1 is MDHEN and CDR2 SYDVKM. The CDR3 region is CAEAARGGGTGELFF. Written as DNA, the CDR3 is TGTGCCGAAGCAGCCCGGGGCGGCGGCACCGGGGAGCTGTTTTTT.

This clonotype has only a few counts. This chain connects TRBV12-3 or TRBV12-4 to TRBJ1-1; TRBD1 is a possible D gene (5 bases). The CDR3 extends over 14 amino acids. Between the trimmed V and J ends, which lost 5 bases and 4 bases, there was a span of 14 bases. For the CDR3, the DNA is TGTGCCAGCAGTCGAGAGACAGACACCACTGAAGCTTTCTTT. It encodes CASSRETDTTEAFF.

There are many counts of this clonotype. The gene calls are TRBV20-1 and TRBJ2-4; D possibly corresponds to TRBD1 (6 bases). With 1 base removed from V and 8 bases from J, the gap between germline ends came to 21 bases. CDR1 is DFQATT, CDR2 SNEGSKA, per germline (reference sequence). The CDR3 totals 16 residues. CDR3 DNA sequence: TGCAGTGCTAGAGCGGACAGACCCAAGTTCAGTGACATTCAGTACTTC. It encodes CSARADRPKFSDIQYF.

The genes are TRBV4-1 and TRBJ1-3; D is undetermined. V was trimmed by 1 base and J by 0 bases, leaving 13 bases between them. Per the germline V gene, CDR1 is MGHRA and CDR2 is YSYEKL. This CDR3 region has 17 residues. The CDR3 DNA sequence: TGCGCCAGCAGCCAAGTACACGGACCGAGCTCTGGAAACACCATATATTTT. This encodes CASSQVHGPSSGNTIYF.

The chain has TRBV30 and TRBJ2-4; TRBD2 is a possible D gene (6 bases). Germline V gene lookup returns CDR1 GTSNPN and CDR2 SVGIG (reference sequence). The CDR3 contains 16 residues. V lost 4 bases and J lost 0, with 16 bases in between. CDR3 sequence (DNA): TGTGCCTGGAAACCTGGCGAGCGGGTAGCCAAAAACATTCAGTACTTC. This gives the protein CAWKPGERVAKNIQYF.

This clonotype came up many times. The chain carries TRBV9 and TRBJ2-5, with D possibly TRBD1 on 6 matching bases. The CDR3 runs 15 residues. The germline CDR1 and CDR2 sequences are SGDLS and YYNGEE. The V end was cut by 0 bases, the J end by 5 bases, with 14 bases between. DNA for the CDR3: TGTGCCAGCAGCGTAGAGAGGGGGATTTTTGAGACCCAGTACTTC. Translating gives CASSVERGIFETQYF.

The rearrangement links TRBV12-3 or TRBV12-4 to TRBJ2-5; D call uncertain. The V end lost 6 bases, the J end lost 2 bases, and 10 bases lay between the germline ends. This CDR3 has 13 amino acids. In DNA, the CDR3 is TGTGCCAGCAGCTACCGTCTTCAAGAGACCCAGTACTTC. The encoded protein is CASSYRLQETQYF.

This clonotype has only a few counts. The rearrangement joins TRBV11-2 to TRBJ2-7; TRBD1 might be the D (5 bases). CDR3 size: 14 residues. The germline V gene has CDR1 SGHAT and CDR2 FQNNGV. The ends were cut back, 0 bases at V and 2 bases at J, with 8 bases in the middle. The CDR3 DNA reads TGTGCCAGCAGCTTAGAGGCAGGGACCTACGAGCAGTACTTC. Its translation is CASSLEAGTYEQYF.

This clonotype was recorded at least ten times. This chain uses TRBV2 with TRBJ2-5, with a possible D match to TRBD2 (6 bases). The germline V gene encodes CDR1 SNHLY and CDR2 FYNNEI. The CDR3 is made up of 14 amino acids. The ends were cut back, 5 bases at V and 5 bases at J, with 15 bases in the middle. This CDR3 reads CASSPTGSRETQYF. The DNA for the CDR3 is TGTGCCAGCAGTCCCACCGGGAGTCGCGAGACCCAGTACTTC.

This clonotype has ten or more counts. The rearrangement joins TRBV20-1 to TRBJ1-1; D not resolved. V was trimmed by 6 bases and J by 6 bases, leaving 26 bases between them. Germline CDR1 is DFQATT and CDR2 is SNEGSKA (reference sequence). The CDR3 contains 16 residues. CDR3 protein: CSASPPGPGGYAEAFF. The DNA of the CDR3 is TGCAGTGCCAGCCCCCCGGGCCCGGGCGGATACGCTGAAGCTTTCTTT.

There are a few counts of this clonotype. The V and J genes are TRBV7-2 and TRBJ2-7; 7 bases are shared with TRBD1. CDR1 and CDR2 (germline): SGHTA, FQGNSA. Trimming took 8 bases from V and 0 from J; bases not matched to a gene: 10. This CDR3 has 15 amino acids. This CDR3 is CASLLNRGPSYEQYF. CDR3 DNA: TGTGCCAGCCTGCTTAACAGGGGTCCCTCCTACGAGCAGTACTTC.

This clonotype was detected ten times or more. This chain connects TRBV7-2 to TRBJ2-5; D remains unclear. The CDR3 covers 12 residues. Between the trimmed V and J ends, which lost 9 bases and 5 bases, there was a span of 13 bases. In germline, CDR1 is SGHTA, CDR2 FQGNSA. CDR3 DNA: TGTGCCAGTTCTTGGAGTGGGGAGACCCAGTACTTC. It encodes CASSWSGETQYF.

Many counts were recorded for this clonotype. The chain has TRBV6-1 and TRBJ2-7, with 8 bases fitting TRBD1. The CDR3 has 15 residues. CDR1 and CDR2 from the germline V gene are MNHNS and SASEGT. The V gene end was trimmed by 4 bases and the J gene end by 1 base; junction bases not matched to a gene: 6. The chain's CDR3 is CASSGTGPTSYEQYF. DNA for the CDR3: TGTGCCAGCAGTGGGACAGGGCCCACTTCCTACGAGCAGTACTTC.

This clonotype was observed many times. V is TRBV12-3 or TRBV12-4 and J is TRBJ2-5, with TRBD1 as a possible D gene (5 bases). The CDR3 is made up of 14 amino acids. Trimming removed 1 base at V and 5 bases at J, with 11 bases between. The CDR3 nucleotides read TGTGCCAGCAGTTTAGGACGACAGTGGGAGACCCAGTACTTC. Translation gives CASSLGRQWETQYF.

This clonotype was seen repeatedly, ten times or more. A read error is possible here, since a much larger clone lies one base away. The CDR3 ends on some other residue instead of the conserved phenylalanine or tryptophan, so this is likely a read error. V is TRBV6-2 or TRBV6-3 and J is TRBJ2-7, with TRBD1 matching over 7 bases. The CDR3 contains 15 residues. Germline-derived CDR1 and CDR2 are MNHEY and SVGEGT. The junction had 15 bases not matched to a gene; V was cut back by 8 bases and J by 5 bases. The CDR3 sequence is CASGRQGIHLNEQYS. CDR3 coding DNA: TGTGCCAGCGGAAGACAGGGAATCCACCTTAACGAGCAGTACTCC.

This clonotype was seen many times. The CDR3 loop reads CASSAQGVAKNIQYF. The CDR3 DNA follows: TGTGCCAGTAGCGCACAGGGAGTAGCCAAAAACATTCAGTACTTC. The gene calls are TRBV19 and TRBJ2-4, with TRBD1 as a possible D gene (6 bases). Trimming took off 6 bases at V and 0 bases at J, with 12 bases between the two ends. The germline V gene has CDR1 LNHDA and CDR2 SQIVND (reference sequence). The CDR3 contains 15 residues.

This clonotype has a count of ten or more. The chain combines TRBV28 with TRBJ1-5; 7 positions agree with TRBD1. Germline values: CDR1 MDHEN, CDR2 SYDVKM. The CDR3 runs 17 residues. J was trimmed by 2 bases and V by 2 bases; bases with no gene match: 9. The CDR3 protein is CASSLPWGQPRNQPQHF. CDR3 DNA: TGTGCCAGCAGTTTACCCTGGGGACAGCCGCGCAATCAGCCCCAGCATTTT. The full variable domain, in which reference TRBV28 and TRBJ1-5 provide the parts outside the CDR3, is DVKVTQSSRYLVKRTGEKVFLECVQDMDHENMFWYRQDPGLGLRLIYFSYDVKMKEKGDIPEGYSVSREKKERFSLILESASTNQTSMYLCASSLPWGQPRNQPQHFGDGTRLSIL.

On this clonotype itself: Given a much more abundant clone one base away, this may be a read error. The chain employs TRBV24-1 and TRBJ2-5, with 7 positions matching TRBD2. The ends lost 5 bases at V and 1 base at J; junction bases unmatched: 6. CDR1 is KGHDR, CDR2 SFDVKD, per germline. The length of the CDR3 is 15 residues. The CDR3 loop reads CATSVKRGVQETQYF. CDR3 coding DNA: TGTGCCACCAGTGTCAAGCGGGGTGTCCAAGAGACCCAGTACTTC.